This T cell receptor beta chain was recovered during a study of beta chain features in type 1 diabetes. Study in general: Patients were similar to healthy donors in age and gender (as well as in cell yields). The study examined around 99,000,000 sorted cells across all samples. General observations from the study: Junctions at VDJ sites from type 1 diabetes patients had fewer insertions and more deletions.

The V end lost 0 bases, the J end lost 0 bases, and 4 bases lay between the germline ends. Looked up from germline, CDR1 is SGDLS and CDR2 is YYNGEE. The CDR3 totals 14 residues. The sequenced template was cDNA made from the entire isolated RNA. Sequencing used immunoSEQ multiplex PCR; TCRdb keeps in-frame clones, though not all of them. Of 400,000 to 450,000 clones in the sample, roughly 14% were seen once. Comments on this clone: Its antigen is currently unknown. At the DNA level, this CDR3 is encoded by other sequences in the same sample as well.

The V and J genes are TRBV9 and TRBJ2-4; D is uncertain. The source is a man aged 25-40 years in good health. The sequenced sample consisted of naive CD4+ T cells from blood. CDR3 amino acids: CASSVDVAKNIQYF. CDR3 nucleotide sequence: TGTGCCAGCAGCGTAGACGTAGCCAAAAACATTCAGTACTTC.